A single sample is the source of the 10 T cell receptor beta chains below, sequenced in a study of T cell clusters in autoimmune cytopenias. TRB rearrangements were amplified by touch-down multiplex PCR with mixed TRB-A/B primers. Following a re-call of the multiplex PCR reads, TCRdb has one entry per CDR3 protein and lacks DNA. This sample's clone table lists roughly 6,200 distinct CDR3 sequences. TRB amplification used approximately 250 ng of peripheral blood genomic DNA. Sequencing was performed on peripheral blood. These receptors were obtained from a human donor with an autoimmune cytopenia or autoimmune hepatitis (not recorded which).

By frequency, this clonotype is large. The J gene is TRBJ2-1, the V gene TRBV27; absent DNA, TCRdb's TRBD2 call cannot be checked. The CDR3 is 14 amino acids. CDR1 MNHEY and CDR2 SMNVEV come from the germline V gene (reference sequence). CDR3 amino acids: CASSLAGAYNEQFF.

The chain employs TRBV14 and TRBJ1-2; as DNA is missing, the TRBD1 call by TCRdb cannot be tested. Germline CDR1 SGHDN, CDR2 FVKESK. CDR3 length equals 15 residues. CDR3 protein: CASRDRVGPNYGYTF. Based on the CDR3 plus reference TRBV14 and TRBJ1-2, the full variable domain is EAGVTQFPSHSVIEKGQTVTLRCDPISGHDNLYWYRRVMGKEIKFLLHFVKESKQDESGMPNNRFLAERTGGTYSTLKVQPAELEDSGVYFCASRDRVGPNYGYTFGSGTRLTVV.

This clonotype is deemed medium-sized by its frequency. The chain uses TRBV6-5 and TRBJ2-5; there is no DNA to check the TCRdb D call of TRBD1. Germline loops: CDR1 MNHEY, CDR2 SVGAGI. The CDR3 totals 13 residues. The chain's CDR3 is CASPGLGQETQYF.

This clonotype registers medium-sized by frequency. The J gene is TRBJ2-1, the V gene TRBV10-3; TCRdb indicates TRBD1, and absent DNA this call remains unverified. The germline gives CDR1 ENHRY, CDR2 SYGVKD. This CDR3 comprises 14 residues. The CDR3 sequence is CAISDQGGDNEQFF.

The chain uses TRBV6-1 and TRBJ1-5; there is no DNA to check the TCRdb D call of TRBD1. The CDR3 has 14 amino acids. Germline V gene sequence: CDR1 MNHNS, CDR2 SASEGT. The CDR3 spells CASSDQGGDQPQHF.

Considering frequency, this clonotype is medium-sized (0.01 to 0.1%). The rearrangement joins TRBV29-1 to TRBJ1-2; the D gene TCRdb calls, TRBD1, cannot be checked with no DNA. CDR3 size: 14 residues. The germline CDR1 and CDR2 sequences are SQVTM and ANQGSEA. The CDR3 is CSVVVLGGSGGYTF.

The CDR3 is CASSFNPYRGTGEGNIQYF. This chain connects TRBV5-5 to TRBJ2-5; TCRdb gives TRBD1 as the D gene, but with no DNA this cannot be confirmed. CDR3 length: 19 amino acids. Germline CDR1 reads SGHKS; CDR2 reads YYEKEE (reference sequence). Combining the CDR3 with reference TRBV5-5 and TRBJ2-5 gives the whole variable domain DAGVTQSPTHLIKTRGQQVTLRCSPISGHKSVSWYQQVLGQGPQFIFQYYEKEERGRGNFPDRFSARQFPNYSSELNVNALLLGDSALYLCASSFNPYRGTGEGNIQYFGPGTRLLVL.

The rearrangement joins TRBV6-5 to TRBJ1-5; TCRdb names TRBD1, which stays unverified in the absence of DNA. The CDR3 covers 17 residues. Germline values: CDR1 MNHEY, CDR2 SVGAGI. CDR3 residues: CASSYSREGASNQPQHF.

The V call is TRBV10-3, the J call TRBJ2-5; as DNA is missing, the TRBD1 call by TCRdb cannot be tested. The length of the CDR3 is 13 residues. Germline V gene lookup returns CDR1 ENHRY and CDR2 SYGVKD. CDR3: CAINTTGLETQYF.

The gene calls are TRBV14 and TRBJ1-5. CDR1 SGHDN and CDR2 FVKESK come from the germline V gene. The CDR3 loop spans 12 amino acids. The CDR3 sequence is CASSYGVQPQHF.